This is a list of T cell receptor beta chains from one sample in a study of T cells after yellow fever vaccination. TCRdb called the 5' RACE reads again in MiXCR, with one record for every CDR3 protein. This table holds 120,000 or so distinct CDR3 sequences, roughly 7.9% found once. The sequencing here drew on CD4+ T cells sorted from PBMCs, taken about 41 days after the first yellow fever vaccination. The receptor set was obtained from a man in his late teens or twenties who received the YFV17D yellow fever vaccine. The CDR3 runs from the conserved cysteine through the conserved F or W. A D gene is named only where the DNA matches it firmly. Not all rows give a size; the values are once, few, many and, for expanded clones, a class.

v_call: TRBV28
j_call: TRBJ1-5
clone_size: many
d_call: .
cdr3_nt: TGTGCCAGCAGGAGGGAACTAAATCAGCCCCAGCATTTT
cdr3_aa: CASRRELNQPQHF

v_call: TRBV20-1
j_call: TRBJ2-1
clone_size: .
d_call: .
cdr3_nt: TGCAGTGCTATAATAAACAATGAGCAGTTCTTC
cdr3_aa: CSAIINNEQFF

v_call: TRBV6-2/TRBV6-3
j_call: TRBJ2-6
clone_size: many
d_call: .
cdr3_nt: TGTGCCAGCAGTTACCGAAGTTCACCTGGGGCCAACGTCCTGACTTTC
cdr3_aa: CASSYRSSPGANVLTF

v_call: TRBV5-4
j_call: TRBJ2-5
clone_size: .
d_call: TRBD2
cdr3_nt: TGTGCCAGCAGCTTCGCGGGGGGGCCTTTGGAGACCCAGTACTTC
cdr3_aa: CASSFAGGPLETQYF

v_call: TRBV2
j_call: TRBJ1-6
clone_size: .
d_call: .
cdr3_nt: TGTGCCAGCAGTGAAGCGCGAATCTCACCCCTCCACTTT
cdr3_aa: CASSEARISPLHF

v_call: TRBV20-1
j_call: TRBJ1-2
clone_size: many
d_call: .
cdr3_nt: TGCAGTGCTACCGACAGCTATGGCTACACCTTC
cdr3_aa: CSATDSYGYTF

v_call: TRBV5-1
j_call: TRBJ2-2
clone_size: many
d_call: TRBD2
cdr3_nt: TGCGCCAGCAGCTTGGCCGGGGGGGCCGGGGAGCTGTTTTTT
cdr3_aa: CASSLAGGAGELFF

v_call: TRBV12-3/TRBV12-4
j_call: TRBJ1-2
clone_size: many
d_call: .
cdr3_nt: TGTGCCAGCAGTTTGGGTCCGCCAGGGGTATATGGCTACACCTTC
cdr3_aa: CASSLGPPGVYGYTF

v_call: TRBV6-2/TRBV6-3
j_call: TRBJ2-1
clone_size: few
d_call: .
cdr3_nt: TGTGCCAGCAGCCCAAAGTGGGGTGAGCAGTTCTTC
cdr3_aa: CASSPKWGEQFF

v_call: TRBV5-1
j_call: TRBJ2-5
clone_size: many
d_call: .
cdr3_nt: TGCGCCAGCAGCTTGGAATCCCCGGACCTAGAGACCCAGTACTTC
cdr3_aa: CASSLESPDLETQYF

v_call: TRBV6-5
j_call: TRBJ2-1
clone_size: many
d_call: .
cdr3_nt: TGTGCCAGCAGTTACTCGAAGGCCAGGGGAGGCGGCGGGCTTGAGCAGTTCTTC
cdr3_aa: CASSYSKARGGGGLEQFF

v_call: TRBV7-9
j_call: TRBJ2-2
clone_size: many
d_call: TRBD2
cdr3_nt: TGTGCCAGCTCGGGGGGGCGCGACACCGGGGAGCTGTTTTTT
cdr3_aa: CASSGGRDTGELFF

v_call: TRBV7-2
j_call: TRBJ2-3
clone_size: many
d_call: TRBD2
cdr3_nt: TGTGCCAGCAGCTTAGGAAGCGGGGGCTTCACAGATACGCAGTATTTT
cdr3_aa: CASSLGSGGFTDTQYF

v_call: TRBV18
j_call: TRBJ1-4
clone_size: many
d_call: .
cdr3_nt: TGTGCCAGCTCACCAGTTGCAACTAATGAAAAACTGTTTTTT
cdr3_aa: CASSPVATNEKLFF

v_call: TRBV5-1
j_call: TRBJ1-2
clone_size: many
d_call: .
cdr3_nt: TGCGCCAGCAGCTTGGCGGACACCTTCACTAACTATGGCTACACCTTC
cdr3_aa: CASSLADTFTNYGYTF

v_call: TRBV7-2
j_call: TRBJ2-5
clone_size: many
d_call: .
cdr3_nt: TGTGCCAGCAGCCAGGACAACCAAGAGACCCAGTACTTC
cdr3_aa: CASSQDNQETQYF

v_call: TRBV9
j_call: TRBJ2-5
clone_size: .
d_call: .
cdr3_nt: TGTGCCAGCAGCCGACGGCTGGCGGATCAAGAGACCCAGTACTTC
cdr3_aa: CASSRRLADQETQYF

v_call: TRBV20-1
j_call: TRBJ1-2
clone_size: many
d_call: .
cdr3_nt: TGCAGTGCTAGTTCCCACGGAGGGAACTATGGCTACACCTTC
cdr3_aa: CSASSHGGNYGYTF

v_call: TRBV20-1
j_call: TRBJ2-4
clone_size: many
d_call: TRBD2
cdr3_nt: TGCAGTGCCTCGTCAAGTAGCGGGGGGCAAAACATTCAGTACTTC
cdr3_aa: CSASSSSGGQNIQYF

v_call: TRBV6-5
j_call: TRBJ1-1
clone_size: many
d_call: .
cdr3_nt: TGTGCCAGCAGTTACAGGGGGTGGGACACTGAAGCTTTCTTT
cdr3_aa: CASSYRGWDTEAFF

v_call: TRBV7-2
j_call: TRBJ1-5
clone_size: many
d_call: .
cdr3_nt: TGTGCCAGCAGCTTACTGGGGCATCAGCCCCAGCATTTT
cdr3_aa: CASSLLGHQPQHF

v_call: TRBV4-1
j_call: TRBJ2-5
clone_size: .
d_call: .
cdr3_nt: TGCGCCAGCAGCCAAGCTCAATCGGAGACCCAGTACTTC
cdr3_aa: CASSQAQSETQYF

v_call: TRBV10-3
j_call: TRBJ1-4
clone_size: many
d_call: .
cdr3_nt: TGTGCCATCAGTGATCCCAGGCGCCATGAAAAACTGTTTTTT
cdr3_aa: CAISDPRRHEKLFF

v_call: TRBV7-2
j_call: TRBJ1-6
clone_size: many
d_call: .
cdr3_nt: TGTGCCAGCAGCCTTAACAGGGTGAATAATTCACCCCTCCACTTT
cdr3_aa: CASSLNRVNNSPLHF

v_call: TRBV3-1
j_call: TRBJ2-5
clone_size: .
d_call: .
cdr3_nt: TGTGCCAGCAGCCAAACCTGGGAGACCCAGTACTTC
cdr3_aa: CASSQTWETQYF

v_call: TRBV12-3/TRBV12-4
j_call: TRBJ2-5
clone_size: many
d_call: .
cdr3_nt: TGTGCCAGCAGTTTCCGGGGAGGTTTCCAAGAGACCCAGTACTTC
cdr3_aa: CASSFRGGFQETQYF

v_call: TRBV5-1
j_call: TRBJ2-5
clone_size: many
d_call: .
cdr3_nt: TGCGCCAGCAGCCCCTACGGCCTTCTTCAAGAGACCCAGTACTTC
cdr3_aa: CASSPYGLLQETQYF